This T cell receptor beta chain was documented in a study of cytomegalovirus exposure and HLA in healthy donors. Findings and caveats of the study: A later analysis appeared to link common viral pathogens to several of the most significant clusters. The study had only CMV serostatus as immune exposure information. An analysis was carried out later, and it reportedly showed fewer N-insertions in an Asian-associated ancestry cluster than the approximately 700-donor mean.

13 Jbeta primers and 60 Vbeta primers were used for the PCR. The method was immunoSEQ multiplex PCR; TCRdb's version includes in-frame clones alone and lacks a portion of them. The sample has 100,000 or so clones; about 76% are singletons. To note about this clone: As yet, its antigen is unknown.

With V trimmed by 5 bases and J by 3 bases, 6 bases remained unmatched. Germline V gives CDR1 SGHVS, CDR2 FNYEAQ. The CDR3 runs 15 residues. The chain combines TRBV7-6 with TRBJ1-3; 8 bases line up with TRBD1. The sequenced material came from PBMCs. The clonotype was recovered from a middle-aged woman in good health and CMV-seropositive. In nucleotides, the CDR3 is TGTGCCAGCAGCCCCTCAGGGGGCAATGGAAACACCATATATTTT. This encodes CASSPSGGNGNTIYF.